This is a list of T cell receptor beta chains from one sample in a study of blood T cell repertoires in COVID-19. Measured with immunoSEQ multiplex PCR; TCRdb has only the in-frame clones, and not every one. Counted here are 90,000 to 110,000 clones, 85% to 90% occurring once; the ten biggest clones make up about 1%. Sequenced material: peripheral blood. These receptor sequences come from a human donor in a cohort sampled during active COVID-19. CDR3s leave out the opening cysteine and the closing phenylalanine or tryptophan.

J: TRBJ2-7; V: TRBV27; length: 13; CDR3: ASSLIGGRASEQY
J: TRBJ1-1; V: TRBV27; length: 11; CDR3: ASSFSAASEAF
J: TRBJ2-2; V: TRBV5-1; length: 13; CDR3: ASSLRGHILGELF
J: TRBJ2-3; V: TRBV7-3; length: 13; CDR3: ASSPLGGVPDTQY
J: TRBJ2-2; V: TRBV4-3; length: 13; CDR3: ASSQEGRGTGELF
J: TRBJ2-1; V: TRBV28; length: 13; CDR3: ASRRPGVGVNEQF
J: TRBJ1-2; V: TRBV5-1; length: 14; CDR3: ASSPRTGRTNYGYT
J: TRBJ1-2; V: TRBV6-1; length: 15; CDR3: ASREDRGTSANYGYT
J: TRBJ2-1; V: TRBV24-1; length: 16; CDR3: ATSDARVAGSSYNEQF
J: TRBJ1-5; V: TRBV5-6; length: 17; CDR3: ASSPPTGTAYYSNQPQH
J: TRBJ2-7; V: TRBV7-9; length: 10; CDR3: ASSLAEGRSY
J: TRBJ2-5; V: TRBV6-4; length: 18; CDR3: ASSDWASPMYTCTGETQY
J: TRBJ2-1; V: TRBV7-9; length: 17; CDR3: ASSWWGSAGGPSYNEQF
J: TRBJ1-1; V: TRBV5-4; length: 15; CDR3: ASSLSKGALWNTEAF
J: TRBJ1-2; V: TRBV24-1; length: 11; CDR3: ATSDPGLGGYT
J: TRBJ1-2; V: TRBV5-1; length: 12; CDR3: ASSLDPGGSGYT
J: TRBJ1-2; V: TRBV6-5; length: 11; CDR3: ASSIRANYGYT
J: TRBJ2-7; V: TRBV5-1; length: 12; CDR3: ASSSGVKSYEQY
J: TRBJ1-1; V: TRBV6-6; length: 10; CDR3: ASRTGGTEAF
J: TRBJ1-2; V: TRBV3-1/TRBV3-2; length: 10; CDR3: ASSHREYGYT
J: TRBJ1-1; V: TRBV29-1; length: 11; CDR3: SVPGERNTEAF
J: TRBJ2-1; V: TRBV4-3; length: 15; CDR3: ASSQDPSGSSYNEQF
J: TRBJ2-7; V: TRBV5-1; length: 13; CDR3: ASSLVQGAFYEQY
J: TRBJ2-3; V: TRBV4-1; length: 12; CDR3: ASSQGLSTDTQY
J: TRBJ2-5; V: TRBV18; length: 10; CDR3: ASSPPRGTQY
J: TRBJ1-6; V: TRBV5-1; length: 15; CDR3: ASSRWDRGRNNSPLH
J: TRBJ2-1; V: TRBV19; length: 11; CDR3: ASSRGRGYEQF
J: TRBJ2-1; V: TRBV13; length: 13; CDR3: ASSLGGRAYNEQF
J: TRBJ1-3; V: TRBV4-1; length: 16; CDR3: ASSQGIWQGGSGNTIY
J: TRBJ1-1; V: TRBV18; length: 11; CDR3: ASSPRANTEAF